Following are 28 T cell receptor beta chains from one sample sequenced in a study of memory CD4+ T cells and cytomegalovirus serostatus. Single viable CD3+CD4+CD8-CD45RO+ cells were sorted as the memory CD4+ T cells. TCRdb keeps only in-frame clones here, not all; method: immunoSEQ multiplex PCR. Of around 99,000 clones listed, 80% are singletons. Source material: memory CD4+ T cells from blood. The receptor set was obtained from an adult in good health and CMV-seropositive.

This chain joins TRBV28 and TRBJ2-5; D is unresolved. Trimming left V 5 bases short and J 3 bases short, with 10 bases between. This CDR3 has 13 amino acids. CDR1 MDHEN and CDR2 SYDVKM come from the germline V gene. The CDR3 is CASSPIPKETQYF. DNA for the CDR3: TGTGCCAGCAGTCCGATCCCCAAAGAGACCCAGTACTTC.

V usage is TRBV6-6 and J usage is TRBJ1-5; D not resolved. The V end lost 6 bases, the J end lost 1 base, and 10 bases lay between the germline ends. CDR1 and CDR2 from the germline V gene are MNHNY and SVGAGI (reference sequence). This CDR3 has 14 amino acids. The CDR3 DNA reads as TGTGCCAGCAGCCCCTCTCAGAGCAATCAGCCCCAGCATTTT. It codes for CASSPSQSNQPQHF.

CDR3 DNA sequence: TGTGCCAGCAGCTTTTCTTCGGGAGGAGAGACCCAGTACTTC. This translates into CASSFSSGGETQYF. This chain uses TRBV7-8 with TRBJ2-5; TRBD2 matches 7 bases. The CDR3 length is 14 residues. CDR1 is SGHVS and CDR2 is FQNEAQ in the germline V gene. The ends lost 3 bases at V and 4 bases at J; junction bases unmatched: 5.

The chain uses TRBV5-1 and TRBJ2-2; TRBD2 matches at 8 bases. CDR3 length equals 16 residues. The germline gives CDR1 SGHRS, CDR2 YFSETQ. Trimming took 0 bases from V and 5 from J; bases not matched to a gene: 6. CDR3 residues: CASSLAPGLGTGELFF. CDR3 DNA: TGCGCCAGCAGCTTGGCTCCGGGACTAGGAACCGGGGAGCTGTTTTTT.

The chain links TRBV11-1 to TRBJ2-7, with 7 bases identical to TRBD2. CDR1 and CDR2 (germline): SGHAT, FQDESV (reference sequence). The V and J ends lost 5 bases and 3 bases, in that order; junction bases with no gene match: 7. This CDR3 is 14 amino acids long. The CDR3 DNA sequence: TGTGCCAGCAGCCCGTGGGGGGGAATCTACGAGCAGTACTTC. It codes for CASSPWGGIYEQYF. Filled out from reference TRBV11-1 and TRBJ2-7, the complete variable domain reads EAEVAQSPRYKITEKSQAVAFWCDPISGHATLYWYRQILGQGPELLVQFQDESVVDDSQLPKDRFSAERLKGVDSTLKIQPAELGDSAMYLCASSPWGGIYEQYFGPGTRLTVT.

The chain joins TRBV6-1 to TRBJ1-5; 8 positions match TRBD1. The CDR3 covers 15 residues. V gave up 6 bases and J gave up 3 bases; unmatched junction bases: 7. CDR1 MNHNS and CDR2 SASEGT come from the germline V gene. As DNA, the CDR3 is TGTGCCAGCAGGGTCCGACAGGGGCTCAATCAGCCCCAGCATTTT. It encodes CASRVRQGLNQPQHF.

V is TRBV11-2 and J is TRBJ2-7, with a tentative D call TRBD2 (5 bases). Germline V gives CDR1 SGHAT, CDR2 FQNNGV. The CDR3 covers 15 residues. Trimming removed 2 bases from V and 3 bases from J, with 14 bases in between. The CDR3 protein is CASSLLGSASYEQYF. The CDR3 nucleotides are TGTGCCAGCAGCTTATTAGGTAGCGCCAGCTACGAGCAGTACTTC.

This clone was found once. The chain is built from TRBV28 and TRBJ2-2; D is undetermined. V lost 6 bases, J lost 4 bases, and 15 bases lay in between. This CDR3 has 15 amino acids. CDR1 and CDR2 from the germline V gene are MDHEN and SYDVKM. In nucleotides, the CDR3 is TGTGCCAGCAGACGGACGGCCCTGATCACCGGGGAGCTGTTTTTT. The encoded protein is CASRRTALITGELFF.

V gene TRBV28 combines with J gene TRBJ1-6; 7 positions match TRBD1. Looked up from germline, CDR1 is MDHEN and CDR2 is SYDVKM. With V trimmed by 3 bases and J by 13 bases, 6 bases remained unmatched. CDR3 size: 13 residues. For the CDR3, the DNA is TGTGCCAGCAGTTTCCCGACAGGGCAGCCCCTCCACTTT. Its protein is CASSFPTGQPLHF.

This clone showed up just once. The chain carries TRBV4-3 and TRBJ1-2, with D hard to call. The germline V gene encodes CDR1 LGHNA and CDR2 YSLEER. Trimming cost V 3 bases and J 3 bases, with 14 bases left between them. This CDR3 contains 15 residues. CDR3 residues: CASSQAWAGDYGYTF. Written as DNA, the CDR3 is TGCGCCAGCAGCCAGGCCTGGGCGGGCGACTATGGCTACACCTTC.

The CDR3 DNA reads TGTGCCAGCAGTTCCCAAGGGCTCGAGCAGTACTTC. Translated: CASSSQGLEQYF. The genes are TRBV2 and TRBJ2-7; D is unresolved. CDR1 and CDR2 (germline): SNHLY, FYNNEI. The CDR3 is 12 residues long. Trimming cost V 5 bases and J 6 bases, with 11 bases left between them.

The rearrangement links TRBV2 to TRBJ2-2, with D possibly matching TRBD1 (7 bases). The CDR3 is 14 amino acids. V lost 10 bases, J lost 1 base, and 13 bases lay in between. Germline CDR1 is SNHLY and CDR2 is FYNNEI. The CDR3 loop is CANNRGGNTGELFF. Here the CDR3 DNA reads TGTGCCAACAACAGGGGAGGGAACACCGGGGAGCTGTTTTTT.

The chain uses TRBV7-3 and TRBJ1-2, with TRBD1 matching 9 bases. CDR3 size: 16 residues. Germline assignment: CDR1 SGHTA and CDR2 FQGTGA. The V segment lost 0 bases and the J segment 8 bases; nucleotides outside the gene matches: 10. This chain's CDR3 is CASSLTPFTGGGGYTF. The CDR3 region has the DNA TGTGCCAGCAGCTTAACGCCCTTCACAGGGGGCGGCGGCTACACCTTC.

CDR3 protein: CASSSGGTDTQYF. The CDR3 bases are TGTGCCAGCAGCTCCGGCGGCACAGATACGCAGTATTTT. This chain uses TRBV7-2 with TRBJ2-3; D remains unclear. Per the germline V gene, CDR1 is SGHTA and CDR2 is FQGNSA. V was cut by 4 bases and J by 1 base, with 6 bases left in between. This CDR3 spans 13 amino acids.

The J gene is TRBJ1-1, the V gene TRBV5-1; a weak D match, TRBD1 (6 bases). The ends were cut back, 4 bases at V and 0 bases at J, with 13 bases in the middle. Germline V gene sequence: CDR1 SGHRS, CDR2 YFSETQ. The CDR3 extends over 15 amino acids. CDR3 bases: TGCGCCAGCAGCGGACAGCTAGACCTGAACACTGAAGCTTTCTTT. Translation gives CASSGQLDLNTEAFF.

The V and J genes are TRBV5-1 and TRBJ1-1; D possibly corresponds to TRBD1 (6 bases). Germline CDR1 and CDR2: SGHRS and YFSETQ. The CDR3 totals 15 residues. With 1 base removed from V and 4 bases from J, the gap between germline ends came to 14 bases. This CDR3 is CASSLFGGEGTEAFF. CDR3 nucleotide sequence: TGCGCCAGCAGCTTGTTTGGGGGCGAGGGCACTGAAGCTTTCTTT.

This clone was seen a handful of times. V is TRBV6-5 and J is TRBJ2-7; 7 nucleotides match TRBD2. Germline V gives CDR1 MNHEY, CDR2 SVGAGI. The trim removed 6 bases at V and 1 base at J, leaving 6 bases unmatched. The CDR3 is made up of 14 amino acids. CDR3: CASREGSGSYEQYF. CDR3 DNA: TGTGCCAGCAGGGAGGGTAGCGGGTCCTACGAGCAGTACTTC.

J is TRBJ2-5 and V is TRBV15; the D is unclear. The CDR3 covers 15 residues. Trimming took 1 base from V and 5 from J, leaving 14 bases between them. Germline CDR1 LNHNV, CDR2 YYDKDF (reference sequence). The CDR3 region is CATSRGLQSGETQYF. The CDR3 DNA sequence: TGTGCCACCAGCAGAGGACTCCAGAGTGGGGAGACCCAGTACTTC. Full variable domain (remainder filled in from reference TRBV15 and TRBJ2-5): DAMVIQNPRYQVTQFGKPVTLSCSQTLNHNVMYWYQQKSSQAPKLLFHYYDKDFNNEADTPDNFQSRRPNTSFCFLDIRSPGLGDTAMYLCATSRGLQSGETQYFGPGTRLLVL.

The V call is TRBV9, the J call TRBJ1-4; D is undetermined. V was cut by 0 bases and J by 2 bases, with 5 bases left in between. The CDR3 has 14 amino acids. Germline V gives CDR1 SGDLS, CDR2 YYNGEE. Here the CDR3 DNA reads TGTGCCAGCAGCGTAGGTGGTACTAATGAAAAACTGTTTTTT. Amino acid sequence: CASSVGGTNEKLFF.

The gene calls are TRBV7-2 and TRBJ2-1; 8 bases line up with TRBD2. Germline trimming cut 1 base from V and 7 bases from J; bases unmatched to any gene: 6. Per the germline V gene, CDR1 is SGHTA and CDR2 is FQGNSA. The CDR3 totals 15 residues. The CDR3 DNA reads as TGTGCCAGCAGCTTAGAGCTAGCGGGTGCTAATGAGCAGTTCTTC. Translation: CASSLELAGANEQFF.

In DNA form, the CDR3 reads TGTGCCAGCAGCTTGTGCCGGGAGTGTAGGCAGTTCTTC. Protein sequence: CASSLCRECRQFF. The J gene is TRBJ2-1, the V gene TRBV11-3, with a tentative D call TRBD2 (6 bases). CDR1 and CDR2 from the germline V gene are SGHNT and YENEEA. V lost 3 bases and J lost 12, with 15 bases in between. The CDR3 runs to 13 residues. Filled out from reference TRBV11-3 and TRBJ2-1, the complete variable domain reads EAGVVQSPRYKIIEKKQPVAFWCNPISGHNTLYWYLQNLGQGPELLIRYENEEAVDDSQLPKDRFSAERLKGVDSTLKIQPAELGDSAVYLCASSLCRECRQFFGPGTRLTVL.

In DNA form, the CDR3 reads TGTGCCAGCAGTTCGAGAGGACTTAGCACAGATACGCAGTATTTT. Translated, it gives CASSSRGLSTDTQYF. V gene TRBV27 combines with J gene TRBJ2-3; D might be TRBD2 (5 bases). Trimming removed 4 bases from V and 0 bases from J, with 11 bases in between. CDR1 is MNHEY, CDR2 SMNVEV, per germline (reference sequence). The CDR3 consists of 15 residues.

This sequence joins TRBV15 and TRBJ2-4; no clear D gene. The V end lost 2 bases, the J end lost 3 bases, and 14 bases lay between the germline ends. The CDR3 is 16 residues long. Germline V lookup: CDR1 LNHNV, CDR2 YYDKDF (reference sequence). The CDR3 DNA is TGTGCCACCAGCAGATATGTGACGAGTGACAAAAACATTCAGTACTTC. This translates into CATSRYVTSDKNIQYF.

With regard to this clone: One end of the junction does not line up with germline, which may come from a read error. This rearrangement joins TRBV7-2 to TRBJ2-7; D ambiguous. Germline V gene lookup returns CDR1 SGHTA and CDR2 FQGNSA. The CDR3 is 14 residues long. The CDR3, as DNA: TGTGCCAGCAGCTTAGGCGGTAGTTCCTCCGAGCAGTACTTC. Amino acids: CASSLGGSSSEQYF.

This sequence joins TRBV7-3 and TRBJ2-5; tentative D call: TRBD1 (5 bases). Trimming pared 3 bases from V and 4 bases from J, leaving 9 bases between. The germline V gene has CDR1 SGHTA and CDR2 FQGTGA. The CDR3 is 13 amino acids. The CDR3 loop reads CASSLRRGETQYF. The CDR3 coding sequence is TGTGCCAGCAGCTTGCGTAGGGGAGAGACCCAGTACTTC.

The genes are TRBV11-1 and TRBJ1-1; no clear D gene. CDR1 SGHAT and CDR2 FQDESV come from the germline V gene (reference sequence). V lost 5 bases and J 4 bases, leaving 11 bases between the germline ends. The CDR3 length is 13 residues. The CDR3 DNA reads as TGTGCCAGCAGCCACCCTGACCCCACTGAAGCTTTCTTT. The encoded protein is CASSHPDPTEAFF.

This rearrangement joins TRBV19 to TRBJ1-5, with D perhaps matching TRBD1 (5 bases). Germline V gives CDR1 LNHDA, CDR2 SQIVND (reference sequence). V lost 0 bases to trimming and J lost 2 bases, with 8 bases between them. This CDR3 spans 15 amino acids. CDR3 residues: CASSIEGRGNQPQHF. The CDR3 DNA reads TGTGCCAGTAGTATAGAGGGACGGGGCAATCAGCCCCAGCATTTT.

The V call is TRBV10-1, the J call TRBJ2-1; 8 bases match TRBD1. The CDR3 runs 14 residues. The germline CDR1 and CDR2 sequences are WNHNN and SYGVQD (reference sequence). After removal of 6 bases from V and 9 bases from J, the junction contained 10 bases not matched to a gene. As DNA, the CDR3 is TGCGCCAGCAGCAGAGCGGACAGGGCGGGTGAGCAGTTCTTC. Protein: CASSRADRAGEQFF.